These 25 T cell receptor beta chains came from one sample sequenced in a study of cytomegalovirus exposure and HLA in healthy donors. Some clones are missing from TCRdb's copy, which holds only in-frame ones; the method was immunoSEQ multiplex PCR. Among 71,000 or so clones listed, about 94% were seen once. What was sequenced was PBMCs. The receptors come from a man between 18 and 29 years old in good health and CMV-seropositive.

In DNA, the CDR3 is TGCGCCAGCAGCCAACCCACAGGGGACTACGAGCAGTACTTC. Its translation is CASSQPTGDYEQYF. The chain is built from TRBV4-1 and TRBJ2-7; 7 nucleotides align to TRBD1. CDR3 length: 14 amino acids. In germline, CDR1 is MGHRA, CDR2 YSYEKL. V shed 2 bases and J 3 bases; nucleotides not matched to a gene: 4.

This chain uses TRBV18 with TRBJ1-4; D is possibly TRBD1 (5 bases). CDR3 size: 16 residues. The V gene lost 2 bases and the J gene lost 3 bases, with 13 bases spanning the gap. Germline V gene data show CDR1 as KGHSH and CDR2 as LQKENI. The CDR3 region is CASSPLDGRANEKLFF. In DNA form, the CDR3 reads TGTGCCAGCTCACCATTGGATGGCAGGGCTAATGAAAAACTGTTTTTT.

The genes are TRBV2 and TRBJ2-6; D uncertain. Per germline, CDR1 SNHLY and CDR2 FYNNEI. CDR3 length equals 14 residues. Trimming removed 4 bases at V and 3 bases at J, with 7 bases between. The CDR3 coding sequence is TGTGCCAGCAGTGCCCTCGGTGGGGCCAACGTCCTGACTTTC. It encodes CASSALGGANVLTF.

The chain uses TRBV10-3 and TRBJ1-1; 9 nucleotides line up with TRBD1. This CDR3 has 17 amino acids. The ends lost 6 bases at V and 4 bases at J; junction bases unmatched: 15. From germline, CDR1 is ENHRY and CDR2 SYGVKD. The CDR3 coding sequence is TGTGCCATCAGGGGAGAGGGGACAGGGACTCGGGGCACTGAAGCTTTCTTT. Translation gives CAIRGEGTGTRGTEAFF.

J is TRBJ1-2 and V is TRBV19, with 12 positions matching TRBD1. Per germline, CDR1 LNHDA and CDR2 SQIVND (reference sequence). This CDR3 has 17 amino acids. J was trimmed by 4 bases and V by 4 bases; bases with no gene match: 10. CDR3 protein: CASSTRDRGRRGYGYTF. The CDR3 nucleotides read TGTGCCAGTAGTACGCGGGACAGGGGGCGCCGTGGCTATGGCTACACCTTC.

The rearrangement links TRBV6-6 to TRBJ1-3, with D unresolved. This CDR3 is 15 amino acids long. Germline V lookup: CDR1 MNHNY, CDR2 SVGAGI (reference sequence). V lost 6 bases, J lost 2 bases, and 14 bases lay in between. The CDR3 DNA reads TGTGCCAGCAGACCCGACGGAGGGACTGGAAACACCATATATTTT. It specifies CASRPDGGTGNTIYF.

This chain joins TRBV15 and TRBJ2-7; D gene unclear. Germline lookup yields CDR1 LNHNV and CDR2 YYDKDF (reference sequence). The V and J ends lost 6 bases and 0 bases respectively, with 15 bases between them. The CDR3 covers 15 residues. CDR3 coding DNA: TGTGCCACCAGTCACCCCGAATCGGGCTCCTACGAGCAGTACTTC. This codes for CATSHPESGSYEQYF.

The chain couples TRBV6-6 to TRBJ1-5; perhaps TRBD1 as D (6 bases). The V end lost 6 bases, the J end lost 7 bases, and 16 bases lay between the germline ends. The CDR3 totals 14 residues. Germline V CDR1 and CDR2: MNHNY, SVGAGI (reference sequence). CDR3 coding DNA: TGTGCCAGCAGCCAATTAGGGGGTCGACAGCCCCAGCATTTT. This codes for CASSQLGGRQPQHF.

The chain is built from TRBV5-1 and TRBJ2-1, with 10 positions matching TRBD1. CDR1 SGHRS and CDR2 YFSETQ come from the germline V gene. V was clipped by 6 bases and J by 7 bases; unmatched bases: 4. The CDR3 is made up of 13 amino acids. The CDR3 protein is CASTGTGENEQFF. CDR3 coding DNA: TGCGCCAGCACCGGGACAGGGGAGAATGAGCAGTTCTTC.

J is TRBJ2-2 and V is TRBV7-3; 9 bases line up with TRBD2. The CDR3 is 15 amino acids. Per germline, CDR1 SGHTA and CDR2 FQGTGA. V was clipped by 2 bases and J by 7 bases; unmatched bases: 5. This chain's CDR3 is CASSLVAGDGGELFF. CDR3 nucleotide sequence: TGTGCCAGCAGCTTAGTAGCGGGAGACGGCGGGGAGCTGTTTTTT.

A single count supports this clone. The CDR3 is CASSLDLRRSSYEQYF. CDR3 nucleotide sequence: TGCGCCAGCAGCTTGGATCTCCGGAGAAGCTCCTACGAGCAGTACTTC. The rearrangement uses TRBV5-1 and TRBJ2-7, with no clear D. V was cut by 0 bases and J by 0 bases, with 13 bases left in between. The germline V gene encodes CDR1 SGHRS and CDR2 YFSETQ. The CDR3 contains 16 residues.

The rearrangement joins TRBV9 to TRBJ2-7; 15 bases map to TRBD2. The CDR3 runs 19 residues. The ends lost 4 bases at V and 2 bases at J; junction bases unmatched: 13. CDR1 and CDR2 from the germline V gene are SGDLS and YYNGEE. CDR3 sequence (DNA): TGTGCCAGCAGCCCCTACGGGGGGACTAGCGGGAGGCCAACCTACGAGCAGTACTTC. Its translation: CASSPYGGTSGRPTYEQYF.

The chain links TRBV2 to TRBJ2-3; D is uncertain. V lost 1 base to trimming and J lost 6 bases, with 8 bases between them. The CDR3 spans 13 residues. Germline assignment: CDR1 SNHLY and CDR2 FYNNEI. As DNA, the CDR3 is TGTGCCAGCAGTGAAGGGCTGTCGGATACGCAGTATTTT. It specifies CASSEGLSDTQYF.

The chain uses TRBV6-1 and TRBJ2-7; perhaps TRBD1 as D (6 bases). Germline V gene sequence: CDR1 MNHNS, CDR2 SASEGT. V was shortened by 6 bases and J by 2 bases, with 14 bases between the two germline ends. This CDR3 is 14 amino acids long. CDR3 nucleotides: TGTGCCAGCAGGATACCGGGACAAACCTACGAGCAGTACTTC. It translates to CASRIPGQTYEQYF.

This clone has a single count. The chain carries TRBV5-1 and TRBJ2-5; D is perhaps TRBD1 (5 bases). Germline values: CDR1 SGHRS, CDR2 YFSETQ. Trimming removed 3 bases from V and 1 base from J, with 7 bases in between. The CDR3 is 13 residues long. The CDR3 DNA reads TGCGCCAGCAGCTCAGGGATCCAAGAGACCCAGTACTTC. Protein: CASSSGIQETQYF.

The rearrangement links TRBV28 to TRBJ2-7; D may be TRBD1 (6 bases). Trimming left V 6 bases short and J 1 base short, with 13 bases between. Germline V gene data show CDR1 as MDHEN and CDR2 as SYDVKM. CDR3 length: 14 residues. The CDR3 nucleotides are TGTGCCAGCAGCCACGCAGGGGATTCCTACGAGCAGTACTTC. The encoded protein is CASSHAGDSYEQYF.

In this sample, this clone turned up a few times. The V gene is TRBV5-3, the J gene TRBJ2-1; a weak D match, TRBD2 (5 bases). Being an ORF, TRBV5-3 has a function that is uncertain. V was cut by 4 bases and J by 15 bases, with 11 bases left in between. This CDR3 is built from 10 residues. CDR3 loop: CARSEGPWFF. In DNA, the CDR3 is TGTGCCAGAAGCGAGGGCCCTTGGTTCTTC.

The chain has TRBV9 and TRBJ2-1; 7 nucleotides align to TRBD1. CDR1 and CDR2 (germline): SGDLS, YYNGEE. With V trimmed by 7 bases and J by 4 bases, 8 bases remained unmatched. CDR3 length equals 14 residues. CDR3 sequence reads: CASATGTAYNEQFF. The CDR3 nucleotides are TGTGCCAGCGCTACCGGGACAGCATACAATGAGCAGTTCTTC.

V usage is TRBV4-1 and J usage is TRBJ1-5; D uncertain. This CDR3 comprises 15 residues. Trimming pared 1 base from V and 4 bases from J, leaving 11 bases between. Germline-derived CDR1 and CDR2 are MGHRA and YSYEKL. The CDR3 spells CASSQAGIGNQPQHF. The CDR3 coding sequence is TGCGCCAGCAGCCAAGCGGGGATTGGGAATCAGCCCCAGCATTTT.

V usage is TRBV11-2 and J usage is TRBJ2-1; the D is unclear. The V and J ends lost 3 bases and 5 bases respectively, with 8 bases between them. CDR3 length: 13 residues. Germline V gives CDR1 SGHAT, CDR2 FQNNGV. CDR3 amino acids: CASSFVRDNEQFF. CDR3 DNA: TGTGCCAGCAGCTTTGTTCGGGACAATGAGCAGTTCTTC.

The gene calls are TRBV19 and TRBJ2-2; 10 bases agree with TRBD1. The CDR3 loop spans 16 amino acids. V shed 7 bases, J shed 7 bases, and the junction held 12 bases outside the gene matches. Germline loops: CDR1 LNHDA, CDR2 SQIVND (reference sequence). The CDR3 region has the DNA TGTGCCAGTATACAGACAGGGGGCGCAAAGGTCGGGGAGCTGTTTTTT. This codes for CASIQTGGAKVGELFF.

The CDR3 DNA reads as TGCAGCTTCGTAGCGGGCTCCTACAATGAGCAGTTCTTC. Residues: CSFVAGSYNEQFF. The V gene is TRBV29-1, the J gene TRBJ2-1, with TRBD2 matching over 7 bases. From germline, CDR1 is SQVTM and CDR2 ANQGSEA. V lost 8 bases, J lost 0 bases, and 4 bases stayed unmatched. This CDR3 spans 13 amino acids.

This chain connects TRBV19 to TRBJ1-1, with 7 bases identical to TRBD1. The CDR3 extends over 15 amino acids. With 6 bases clipped from V and 6 bases from J, the junction kept 13 bases outside the gene matches. Germline V CDR1 and CDR2: LNHDA, SQIVND (reference sequence). The CDR3 here is CASSHRTGASPEAFF. The DNA of the CDR3 is TGTGCCAGTAGCCACAGGACAGGCGCCTCCCCTGAAGCTTTCTTT.

This sequence joins TRBV25-1 and TRBJ1-3; D is uncertain. CDR3 length equals 14 residues. Germline V gene sequence: CDR1 MGHDK, CDR2 SYGVNS. V was cut by 5 bases and J by 4 bases, with 12 bases left in between. The CDR3 DNA is TGTGCCAGCAGTCGGGGTTCACTGGGAAACACCATATATTTT. Its protein product is CASSRGSLGNTIYF.

The chain joins TRBV6-5 to TRBJ1-2; the D is unclear. This CDR3 comprises 14 residues. CDR1 MNHEY and CDR2 SVGAGI come from the germline V gene. The germline V and J ends were trimmed by 5 bases and 1 base, with 11 bases remaining between them. The chain's CDR3 is CASSPRQINYGYTF. The CDR3 coding sequence is TGTGCCAGCAGTCCCAGGCAGATTAACTATGGCTACACCTTC.